The sample holds many counts of the clone carrying this TCR beta chain. Its cognate antigen is unknown. Germline CDR1 reads SGHTA; CDR2 reads FQGNSA. V gave up 4 bases and J gave up 14 bases, with 12 bases separating them. The length of the CDR3 is 11 residues. TCRdb re-called the reads with MiXCR, one entry per CDR3 protein. The table has about 140,000 distinct CDR3 sequences, about 6.5% seen once. The entry originates in a study of T cell repertoires in cytomegalovirus infection. General observations from the study: In two of eight donors, the top clonotype was HLA-C-restricted CMV-specific.

Sequenced sample: PBMCs. The TCR comes from a human donor in good health (CMV status not recorded). Some clones in this sample may be carry-over from other donors' samples. This chain joins TRBV7-2 and TRBJ2-1, with D perhaps matching TRBD2 (6 bases). CDR3: CASSYRLGKFF. CDR3 in DNA: TGTGCCAGCAGCTATCGACTAGGGAAGTTCTTC.